The source of this T cell receptor (beta chain) is a study of identical twins. A word on this clonotype: Antigen: not known.

Whole-study findings and limits: Analyses based on zero insertions could be partly confounded by invariant MAIT and iNKT cells.

TCRdb re-analysed the 5' RACE reads in MiXCR, keeping a single row per CDR3 protein. The data show 690,000 or so distinct CDR3 sequences, less than 10% seen once. Germline V gives CDR1 MNHEY, CDR2 SMNVEV (reference sequence). This CDR3 region has 14 residues. The J segment lost 7 bases and the V segment lost 2 bases, leaving 4 bases of the junction unmatched. These same data were also listed under a study on yellow fever vaccine responses in identical twins.

The receptor comes from a woman younger than 35 in good health. Sequencing was done on a sample of PBMCs. The chain is built from TRBV27 and TRBJ2-3; 9 bases match TRBD1. CDR3: CASSLRGQGYTQYF. The DNA for the CDR3 is TGTGCCAGCAGTTTACGGGGACAGGGATATACGCAGTATTTT.